One TCR beta chain is described in this entry. This specimen comes from a study of T cell changes during pregnancy in multiple sclerosis. The CDR3 runs 15 residues. The V gene's germline CDR1 is LNHDA and CDR2 SQIVND (reference sequence). Between the trimmed V and J ends, which lost 2 bases and 7 bases, there was a span of 14 bases. Here immunoSEQ multiplex PCR was the method, and the copy in TCRdb shows in-frame clones only, minus some. Here the sample spans roughly 75,000 clones, approximately 92% being singletons. The sequenced sample was peripheral blood, obtained in the third trimester of pregnancy. The chain is built from TRBV19 and TRBJ1-4; TRBD1 is a possible D gene (5 bases). This TCR derives from a female donor in good health, enrolled as a control in a pregnancy study. The CDR3 DNA reads as TGTGCCAGTAGTATAAGGTTGGTCCAGGGTGAAAAACTGTTTTTT. Amino acids: CASSIRLVQGEKLFF.